What follows are 17 T cell receptor beta chains derived from one specimen sequenced in a study of cytotoxic CD8 clonotypes in ibrutinib-treated CLL. Assay used: immunoSEQ multiplex PCR; TCRdb lists only in-frame clones, some missing. Among 150,000 or so clones, around 80% were seen once, and the ten largest hold approximately 7.6%. The source was PBMCs, collected after 36 months of ibrutinib treatment. The receptors were sampled from a human donor with chronic lymphocytic leukemia.

This clone showed up just once. DNA for the CDR3: TGTGCCAGCAGCTTAGGGTTGGGGAGGGGCTCCTACAATGAGCAGTTCTTC. It yields the protein CASSLGLGRGSYNEQFF. V and J are TRBV7-2 and TRBJ2-1; 7 bases fit TRBD2. Per the germline V gene, CDR1 is SGHTA and CDR2 is FQGNSA. The V and J ends lost 1 base and 0 bases, in that order; junction bases with no gene match: 6. There are 17 residues in the CDR3.

The chain uses TRBV29-1 and TRBJ2-2; a weak D match, TRBD2 (5 bases). Trimming pared 2 bases from V and 1 base from J, leaving 8 bases between. CDR3 length: 14 residues. Germline assignment: CDR1 SQVTM and CDR2 ANQGSEA. The CDR3 reads CSVERGWNTGELFF. The DNA of the CDR3 is TGCAGCGTTGAACGGGGATGGAACACCGGGGAGCTGTTTTTT.

The chain uses TRBV27 and TRBJ1-1, with unresolved D. Germline CDR1 MNHEY, CDR2 SMNVEV (reference sequence). V gave up 3 bases and J gave up 1 base, with 9 bases separating them. The CDR3 has 14 residues. In nucleotides, the CDR3 is TGTGCCAGCAGTTTCGGGTACAGGAACACTGAAGCTTTCTTT. It encodes CASSFGYRNTEAFF.

The chain has TRBV6-5 and TRBJ1-1; weak D call: TRBD1 (6 bases). Trimming removed 10 bases from V and 3 bases from J, with 18 bases in between. The V gene's germline CDR1 is MNHEY and CDR2 SVGAGI. This CDR3 has 14 amino acids. The DNA of the CDR3 is TGTGCCACCGATCGGCAGGGGAGGGACACTGAAGCTTTCTTT. Translation: CATDRQGRDTEAFF.

The chain carries TRBV30 and TRBJ2-1; D is uncertain. Trimming took off 1 base at V and 0 bases at J, with 16 bases between the two ends. Germline V gene data show CDR1 as GTSNPN and CDR2 as SVGIG (reference sequence). CDR3 length: 17 amino acids. For the CDR3, the DNA is TGTGCCTGGAGTGGTTCGCAGCGCTCGAGCTCCTACAATGAGCAGTTCTTC. Translation: CAWSGSQRSSSYNEQFF.

This clone was recorded a few times. The chain links TRBV6-5 to TRBJ1-5; D gene ambiguous. Germline assignment: CDR1 MNHEY and CDR2 SVGAGI. The V end lost 4 bases, the J end lost 6 bases, and 10 bases lay between the germline ends. The length of the CDR3 is 13 residues. The CDR3: CASSSVDSQPQHF. The CDR3 bases are TGTGCCAGCAGTTCTGTAGATTCTCAGCCCCAGCATTTT.

The chain couples TRBV9 to TRBJ1-3; maybe TRBD1 (5 bases). V was pared by 4 bases and J by 0 bases, with 8 bases between. The CDR3 has 14 residues. Germline CDR1 and CDR2: SGDLS and YYNGEE. The CDR3 sequence: CASSQGTSGNTIYF. CDR3 bases: TGTGCCAGCAGCCAGGGAACCTCTGGAAACACCATATATTTT.

J is TRBJ2-3 and V is TRBV7-6; D is uncertain. Per the germline V gene, CDR1 is SGHVS and CDR2 is FNYEAQ. Trimming left V 1 base short and J 1 base short, with 3 bases between. The CDR3 length is 13 residues. DNA of the CDR3: TGTGCCAGCAGCTTAGACCGCACAGATACGCAGTATTTT. It codes for CASSLDRTDTQYF.

This clone was observed once. This chain connects TRBV30 to TRBJ1-5, with D perhaps matching TRBD1 (6 bases). Germline CDR1 is GTSNPN and CDR2 is SVGIG (reference sequence). The CDR3 totals 13 residues. The V gene lost 5 bases and the J gene lost 11 bases, with 19 bases spanning the gap. CDR3 sequence (DNA): TGTGCCTGGGCAGGGGCACCTGGCTTGGCCCAGCATTTT. Translated, it gives CAWAGAPGLAQHF.

The chain is built from TRBV18 and TRBJ1-2; no firm D call. CDR3 length: 14 amino acids. The germline V gene encodes CDR1 KGHSH and CDR2 LQKENI. The ends were cut back, 2 bases at V and 1 base at J, with 8 bases in the middle. CDR3 DNA sequence: TGTGCCAGCTCACCAGGGCCGAGTAACTATGGCTACACCTTC. This gives the protein CASSPGPSNYGYTF.

The chain carries TRBV28 and TRBJ2-3; possible D gene TRBD2, 6 bases. Trimming took off 6 bases at V and 7 bases at J, with 20 bases between the two ends. The CDR3 loop spans 15 amino acids. From germline, CDR1 is MDHEN and CDR2 SYDVKM. This CDR3 reads CASSLPGSRGNTQYF. The CDR3 bases are TGTGCCAGCAGCCTCCCGGGGAGTCGGGGGAATACGCAGTATTTT.

This chain uses TRBV18 with TRBJ2-4, with TRBD1 matching 9 bases. Germline loops: CDR1 KGHSH, CDR2 LQKENI. The CDR3 is made up of 14 amino acids. The trim removed 6 bases at V and 5 bases at J, leaving 5 bases unmatched. CDR3 residues: CASSGQGGENIQYF. CDR3 bases: TGTGCCAGCTCGGGACAGGGCGGAGAAAACATTCAGTACTTC.

This chain joins TRBV19 and TRBJ2-7, with D perhaps matching TRBD1 (5 bases). Germline V gene data show CDR1 as LNHDA and CDR2 as SQIVND (reference sequence). V lost 5 bases to trimming and J lost 2 bases, with 10 bases between them. This CDR3 region has 13 residues. The CDR3 is CASSLGATYEQYF. The CDR3 region has the DNA TGTGCCAGTAGTTTAGGGGCCACCTACGAGCAGTACTTC.

The chain links TRBV4-1 to TRBJ2-7; tentative D call: TRBD1 (5 bases). There are 14 residues in the CDR3. Germline V gene sequence: CDR1 MGHRA, CDR2 YSYEKL. Deletions cut 2 bases from V and 7 bases from J, with 15 bases between. Here the CDR3 reads CASSQPRQGVEQYF. The CDR3 nucleotides are TGCGCCAGCAGCCAACCAAGACAAGGGGTTGAGCAGTACTTC.

This chain connects TRBV5-4 to TRBJ1-2; TRBD1 agrees at 8 bases. The length of the CDR3 is 14 residues. Trimming took 1 base from V and 3 from J; bases not matched to a gene: 2. Germline CDR1 reads SGHNT; CDR2 reads YYREEE (reference sequence). CDR3 residues: CASSLQGAYYGYTF. The CDR3 region has the DNA TGTGCCAGCAGCTTGCAGGGGGCTTACTATGGCTACACCTTC.

The chain recombines TRBV6-6 with TRBJ1-6; 8 positions agree with TRBD1. Germline trimming cut 0 bases from V and 10 bases from J; bases unmatched to any gene: 5. The CDR3 length is 15 residues. The germline V gene has CDR1 MNHNY and CDR2 SVGAGI (reference sequence). CDR3 sequence reads: CASSYSARGRSPLHF. In DNA form, the CDR3 reads TGTGCCAGCAGTTACTCGGCCAGGGGGCGGTCACCCCTCCACTTT.

The genes are TRBV28 and TRBJ1-5, with a tentative D call TRBD1 (6 bases). The germline V and J ends were trimmed by 2 bases and 2 bases, with 13 bases remaining between them. CDR1 MDHEN and CDR2 SYDVKM come from the germline V gene. CDR3 size: 16 residues. CDR3 DNA: TGTGCCAGCAGTTTACTCCCGAGGGGGGGCAATCAGCCCCAGCATTTT. It encodes CASSLLPRGGNQPQHF.